A selection of T cell receptor beta chains follows, all from one sample in a study of blood T cell repertoires in COVID-19. Assay: immunoSEQ multiplex PCR; the TCRdb copy retains only in-frame clones and omits some. The sample contains roughly 300,000 clones, 85% to 90% of which appear only once. The sample taken for sequencing was peripheral blood. The receptors here all came from a human donor in a cohort sampled during active COVID-19. The CDR3 runs from the conserved cysteine through the conserved F or W.

TRBV9,TRBJ2-7,CASSVTGQGDYEQYF
TRBV30,TRBJ2-7,CAWRAGAVYEQYF
TRBV7-9,TRBJ2-1,CASSLVWGLANVRVQFF
TRBV7-6,TRBJ2-7,CASSPARRGEQYF
TRBV18,TRBJ2-5,CASSPQTGQETQYF
TRBV18,TRBJ2-1,CASSPLPTDYNEQFF
TRBV7-9,TRBJ2-2,CASGPNTGELFF
TRBV10-3,TRBJ2-7,CAIRGFTGESGEQYF
TRBV5-4,TRBJ2-1,CASSLSPSSGGSYNEQFF
TRBV4-1,TRBJ2-2,CASSWTSGRADGELFF
TRBV4-2,TRBJ1-1,CASSQVTGGTEAFF
TRBV28,TRBJ2-3,CASRRYSPGTDTQYF
TRBV19,TRBJ1-2,CATTDRYYGYTF
TRBV29-1,TRBJ2-7,CSVSGNDYEQYF
TRBV29-1,TRBJ2-1,CSVTTGGFTYNEQFF
TRBV27,TRBJ2-4,CASSTTGTSIQYF
TRBV4-3,TRBJ2-5,CASSQDVDSQETQYF
TRBV19,TRBJ1-1,CASSIIRGTEAFF
TRBV25-1,TRBJ2-1,CASSKASSYNEQFF
TRBV30,TRBJ1-1,CAWRTSHTEAFF
TRBV6-5,TRBJ1-3,CASGHRNTIYF
TRBV24-1,TRBJ2-7,CATQQGLAAEQYF
TRBV5-1,TRBJ2-7,CASNQGQTGRDEQYF
TRBV4-1,TRBJ1-2,CASSQETGTGYTF
TRBV27,TRBJ2-7,CASSLGTGGLYEQYF
TRBV19,TRBJ1-5,CASRVGETVFHRSNQPQHF
TRBV28,TRBJ2-2,CASSMLAGTGELFF
TRBV7-8,TRBJ2-5,CASSQLRVEPKETQYF
TRBV5-4,TRBJ2-1,CASSWTGGARNEQFF
TRBV6-5,TRBJ2-1,CASFLAGGGYNEQFF
TRBV2,TRBJ2-7,CASSGQGGVGSYEQYF
TRBV14,TRBJ2-1,CASSLGTSRNEQFF
TRBV5-1,TRBJ1-2,CASSLGDRGAGYTF
TRBV4-1,TRBJ1-2,CASSRRSEHGYTF
TRBV11-2,TRBJ2-7,CASSLDIQGYEQYF
TRBV29-1,TRBJ2-1,CSVIGTPPNIEQFF
TRBV7-6,TRBJ2-3,CASGSSGSPNTDTQYF
TRBV4-3,TRBJ2-2,CASSQDWSDTGELFF
TRBV10-2,TRBJ2-7,CASRLAGNYEQYF
TRBV4-2,TRBJ1-1,CASSQAELGRQGRGTEAFF
TRBV6-5,TRBJ1-2,CASSYTDRFDYGYTF
TRBV19,TRBJ2-5,CASKEKGAWTQYF
TRBV7-2,TRBJ2-3,CASSPGGLARKDTQYF
TRBV18,TRBJ2-1,CASSRTSPTSSYNEQFF
TRBV7-2,TRBJ1-3,CASSPSLNRGRGNTIYF
TRBV24-1,TRBJ2-3,CATSDVHSTDTQYF
TRBV6-5,TRBJ1-3,CASRTGGNTIYF
TRBV13,TRBJ1-1,CASSLSQGLMNTEAFF
TRBV6-2/TRBV6-3,TRBJ2-7,CASSWGEYEQYF
TRBV7-8,TRBJ2-3,CASSVGTGTDTQYF
TRBV3-1/TRBV3-2,TRBJ1-2,CASSLRDRGIVNGYTF
TRBV15,TRBJ1-3,CATSRRGGNTIYF
TRBV7-2,TRBJ1-5,CASSLNRGQPQHF
TRBV18,TRBJ2-2,CASSPAIADTGELFF
TRBV9,TRBJ2-2,CASSVSGTTRFGELFF
TRBV7-9,TRBJ1-2,CASSLRIEVGGYTF
TRBV19,TRBJ1-5,CASRPAQGANQPQHF
TRBV27,TRBJ2-3,CASSSLPGGPADTQYF
TRBV24-1,TRBJ2-2,CATSGETGNGELFF